This T cell receptor (beta chain) was sequenced for a study of T cell repertoires in ileal Crohn's disease. V gave up 0 bases and J gave up 7 bases, with 20 bases separating them. The CDR3 sequence is 17 residues long. Germline CDR1 SGDLS, CDR2 YYNGEE. TCRB immunosequencing input was roughly 500 nanograms of biopsy DNA per sample. The table came from immunoSEQ multiplex PCR; TCRdb's copy has only in-frame clones and leaves some out. Of around 15,000 clones in the sample, 80% were seen once. Study findings and constraints: Every patient over 26.8% clonality showed endoscopic recurrence. Clonal expansions were more frequent in active smokers than non-smokers at surgery. High-frequency clones were more common in sorted CD8 than CD4 cells.

As to this clone: What it recognizes is unknown.

Material: ileal tissue. This chain joins TRBV9 and TRBJ1-5, with D unresolved. This receptor was taken from an adult with Crohn's disease. The CDR3 DNA is TGTGCCAGCAGCGTAGAAAGGCACCCTTCGGGGAAACAGCCCCAGCATTTT. It codes for CASSVERHPSGKQPQHF.